The 11 T cell receptor beta chains below were found in one sample sequenced in a study of regulatory T cells in long-lasting Graves disease. The time point is: persistent/refractory GD, antithyroid drugs over 5 years with positive TRAb. The authors made the TCR library using RNA they extracted from PBMCs. Both iRepertoire HTBI primers and Arm-PCR of CDR3 regions were used to build the TCR beta libraries. TCRdb itself ran the multiplex PCR reads through MiXCR, one entry per CDR3 protein. The data hold 400,000 or so distinct CDR3 sequences, with less than 25% observed a single time. Sequences were derived from peripheral blood mononuclear cells (PBMCs), sampled when the disease was refractory, from a patient treated with antithyroid drugs. The receptors here all came from a female donor with Graves disease.

The chain links TRBV4-1 to TRBJ2-2, with D hard to call. This CDR3 region has 15 residues. CDR1 is MGHRA, CDR2 YSYEKL, per germline. The ends were cut back, 0 bases at V and 11 bases at J, with 16 bases in the middle. The CDR3 DNA follows: TGCGCCAGCAGCCAAGATGAGTCGTTTAAGGGAGAGCTGTTTTTT. Amino acids: CASSQDESFKGELFF.

This clonotype came up many times. The V gene is TRBV7-2, the J gene TRBJ2-5; D tentatively reads TRBD1 or TRBD2 (6 bases each). The CDR3 is made up of 15 amino acids. The V gene lost 3 bases and the J gene lost 6 bases, with 17 bases spanning the gap. Germline CDR1 SGHTA, CDR2 FQGNSA. In DNA form, the CDR3 reads TGTGCCAGCAGCTTCCCGGGGGCGCAAGGAAAGACCCAGTACTTC. Translated, it gives CASSFPGAQGKTQYF.

Many counts were recorded for this clonotype. The chain couples TRBV28 to TRBJ2-7, with 9 positions matching TRBD2. This CDR3 has 15 amino acids. In germline, CDR1 is MDHEN, CDR2 SYDVKM. Germline trimming cut 3 bases from V and 2 bases from J; bases unmatched to any gene: 5. CDR3 sequence reads: CASSLRGGPTYEQYF. In nucleotides, the CDR3 is TGTGCCAGCAGTTTGCGGGGGGGGCCTACCTACGAGCAGTACTTC.

This clonotype has ten or more counts. V and J are TRBV2 and TRBJ2-7; possibly TRBD1 for D (6 bases). There are 14 residues in the CDR3. With 5 bases removed from V and 2 bases from J, the gap between germline ends came to 13 bases. Germline CDR1 SNHLY, CDR2 FYNNEI. The DNA for the CDR3 is TGTGCCAGCAGTTCCGGGACACATGCCTACGAGCAGTACTTC. This codes for CASSSGTHAYEQYF.

The chain is built from TRBV2 and TRBJ2-5; unclear D gene. Trimming cost V 5 bases and J 2 bases, with 6 bases left between them. The CDR3 totals 12 residues. Germline-derived CDR1 and CDR2 are SNHLY and FYNNEI. The CDR3 DNA reads as TGTGCCAGCAGTATCCTACAAGAGACCCAGTACTTC. This sequence encodes CASSILQETQYF.

This clonotype came up many times. This chain uses TRBV29-1 with TRBJ2-5; D remains ambiguous. The CDR3 length is 12 residues. The germline V and J ends were trimmed by 7 bases and 5 bases, with 14 bases remaining between them. CDR1 is SQVTM and CDR2 is ANQGSEA in the germline V gene. Here the CDR3 reads CSAMASRETQYF. The CDR3 DNA sequence: TGCAGCGCTATGGCTAGTCGCGAGACCCAGTACTTC.

Of note for this clonotype: With a much larger clone just one base away, this may be a read error. This chain uses TRBV6-2 or TRBV6-3 with TRBJ2-5; D unresolved. The germline CDR1 and CDR2 sequences are MNHEY and SVGEGT. V was pared by 0 bases and J by 2 bases, with 22 bases between. CDR3 length: 19 residues. The CDR3 region has the DNA TGTGCCAGCAGTTACTCGTTTAGTTCGGGTCCCTCGAGACAAGAGACCCAGTACTTC. Its protein product is CASSYSFSSGPSRQETQYF.

This clonotype was counted at least ten times. This chain connects TRBV6-5 to TRBJ2-5, with D perhaps matching TRBD2 (6 bases). V was pared by 2 bases and J by 3 bases, with 10 bases between. The length of the CDR3 is 14 residues. From germline, CDR1 is MNHEY and CDR2 SVGAGI. In DNA, the CDR3 is TGTGCCAGCAGTTACGATGGGGGGAAAGAGACCCAGTACTTC. Amino acid sequence: CASSYDGGKETQYF.

The V call is TRBV4-1, the J call TRBJ2-7; 7 nucleotides agree with TRBD1. The germline V gene encodes CDR1 MGHRA and CDR2 YSYEKL. Trimming at V came to 3 bases and at J to 0 bases, leaving 8 bases not matched to a gene. The CDR3 extends over 16 amino acids. CDR3 region: CASSHKPGTDSYEQYF. The CDR3 DNA reads TGCGCCAGCAGCCATAAGCCCGGGACAGACTCCTACGAGCAGTACTTC.

At least ten counts were recorded for this clonotype. V usage is TRBV15 and J usage is TRBJ1-5; D unclear. The CDR3 is made up of 13 amino acids. CDR1 and CDR2 (germline): LNHNV, YYDKDF (reference sequence). Trimming took off 5 bases at V and 4 bases at J, with 9 bases between the two ends. The chain's CDR3 is CATSGGRNQPQHF. CDR3 coding DNA: TGTGCCACCAGCGGAGGGAGGAATCAGCCCCAGCATTTT.

This clonotype appeared a single time. This sequence joins TRBV29-1 and TRBJ2-2; TRBD2 is a possible D gene (6 bases). Looked up from germline, CDR1 is SQVTM and CDR2 is ANQGSEA. V dropped 2 bases and J dropped 2 bases, with 9 bases sitting between them. The CDR3 sequence is 14 residues long. The CDR3 nucleotides are TGCAGCGTTGAAATGGGGACTAACACCGGGGAGCTGTTTTTT. Residues: CSVEMGTNTGELFF.